A single sample gave rise to the 9 T cell receptor beta chains below, sequenced in a study of CD8+CD57+ T cells in acquired aplastic anemia. Sequencing involved patients with CD8+CD57+ cell expansion previously shown by flow cytometry. Profiles of TCR beta VDJ and CDR3 were generated from a genomic DNA template. From the reads, TCRdb called clonotypes with MiXCR, one entry per CDR3 protein. The repertoire holds some 150,000 distinct CDR3 sequences, with 45% to 55% as singletons. Sequenced material: sorted CD4+, CD8+, or CD8+CD57+ T cells (not recorded which) from PBMCs. All receptors come from a human donor with aplastic anemia.

The chain employs TRBV20-1 and TRBJ1-2; 12 nucleotides match TRBD1. Germline V lookup: CDR1 DFQATT, CDR2 SNEGSKA (reference sequence). V was clipped by 5 bases and J by 3 bases; unmatched bases: 13. CDR3 length equals 17 residues. CDR3 nucleotide sequence: TGCAGTGCTCCTAGCGGGACAGGGGGCGTTCGGGACTATGGCTACACCTTC. Its translation: CSAPSGTGGVRDYGYTF.

A note on this clonotype: Just one base apart from a much larger clone, this may be a read error. The chain has TRBV2 and TRBJ2-1, with 7 bases matching TRBD2. With 4 bases clipped from V and 12 bases from J, the junction kept 21 bases outside the gene matches. The CDR3 loop spans 17 amino acids. The germline V gene encodes CDR1 SNHLY and CDR2 FYNNEI. CDR3 protein: CASSGIGFGLGQQVQFF. Here the CDR3 DNA reads TGTGCCAGCAGTGGAATAGGTTTCGGACTAGGGCAGCAGGTGCAGTTCTTC.

For this clonotype: This could be a read error, since a much larger clone is one nucleotide away. The chain joins TRBV19 to TRBJ1-3; D is undetermined. This CDR3 contains 17 residues. Germline V gives CDR1 LNHDA, CDR2 SQIVND (reference sequence). CDR3 sequence: CASSIGAGHLSGTTIYF. In DNA form, the CDR3 reads TGTGCCAGTAGTATAGGAGCAGGCCACCTCTCTGGAACCACCATATATTTT. Complete variable domain (other parts from reference TRBV19 and TRBJ1-3): DGGITQSPKYLFRKEGQNVTLSCEQNLNHDAMYWYRQDPGQGLRLIYYSQIVNDFQKGDIAEGYSVSREKKESFPLTVTSAQKNPTAFYLCASSIGAGHLSGTTIYFGEGSWLTVV.

This clonotype has ten or more counts. The chain recombines TRBV7-2 with TRBJ2-3; possibly TRBD1 or TRBD2 for D (5 bases each). V lost 3 bases and J lost 3, with 10 bases in between. Germline V gene sequence: CDR1 SGHTA, CDR2 FQGNSA. The CDR3 has 14 residues. The CDR3 DNA follows: TGTGCCAGCAGCTTTGGGGGTTTTACAGATACGCAGTATTTT. Residues: CASSFGGFTDTQYF.

The DNA for the CDR3 is TGTGCCAGCAGCAGTCTCAGGGGGCATGATGAGCAGTTCTTC. This codes for CASSSLRGHDEQFF. The V and J genes are TRBV7-9 and TRBJ2-1; 8 bases map to TRBD1. Germline V gene data show CDR1 as SEHNR and CDR2 as FQNEAQ (reference sequence). The CDR3 extends over 14 amino acids. Trimming took 5 bases from V and 8 from J; bases not matched to a gene: 8.

The J gene is TRBJ1-6, the V gene TRBV2; possible D gene TRBD1, 5 bases. Per germline, CDR1 SNHLY and CDR2 FYNNEI. V was shortened by 7 bases and J by 6 bases, with 19 bases between the two germline ends. The CDR3 sequence is 16 residues long. Here the CDR3 DNA reads TGTGCCAGCACCTACGGGGGGATGAGGATTAATTCACCCCTCCACTTT. Translation: CASTYGGMRINSPLHF.

V is TRBV2 and J is TRBJ1-1; the match to TRBD1 covers 9 bases. The V gene end was trimmed by 4 bases and the J gene end by 5 bases; junction bases not matched to a gene: 5. The CDR3 covers 14 residues. Germline V gene lookup returns CDR1 SNHLY and CDR2 FYNNEI. CDR3 in DNA: TGTGCCAGCAGTGTCCGGGACAGGGATACTGAAGCTTTCTTT. Translated, it gives CASSVRDRDTEAFF.

The chain is built from TRBV5-6 and TRBJ2-7; weak D call: TRBD2 (5 bases). This CDR3 comprises 15 residues. The V and J ends lost 4 bases and 6 bases respectively, with 20 bases between them. The germline V gene encodes CDR1 SGHDT and CDR2 YYEEEE. As DNA, the CDR3 is TGTGCCAGCAGCCGGGAACAGATTTCATCAGGCGAGCAGTACTTC. Its protein is CASSREQISSGEQYF.

This clonotype was seen repeatedly, ten times or more. The gene calls are TRBV7-2 and TRBJ1-3; D remains unclear. This CDR3 has 16 residues. The V gene's germline CDR1 is SGHTA and CDR2 FQGNSA. Trimming shortened V by 2 bases and J by 4 bases, and 15 bases separated the two germline ends. CDR3 in amino acids: CASSLNIPGPGNTIYF. The CDR3 region has the DNA TGTGCCAGCAGCTTAAACATCCCCGGCCCGGGAAACACCATATATTTT.